This TCR beta chain appears in the sequencing data of a study of metastatic and nonmetastatic thyroid tumors. For the study at large: The comparison covered peripheral blood and tumor or nodule tissue in malignant and benign thyroid patients.

No patient received treatment before thyroid surgery. TCRdb used MiXCR to call clones anew from the PCR reads. The sample carries approximately 17,000 clones, roughly 24% recorded once. Germline V gene data show CDR1 as SEHNR and CDR2 as FQNEAQ (reference sequence). V dropped 7 bases and J dropped 3 bases, with 10 bases sitting between them. The CDR3 consists of 13 residues. The V and J genes are TRBV7-9 and TRBJ2-1; tentative D call: TRBD2 (6 bases). The TCR sequence derives from a female donor with papillary thyroid cancer or a benign thyroid nodule (not recorded which). Some clones in this sample may be carry-over from other donors' samples. What was sequenced was adjacent normal tissue. The CDR3 DNA reads as TGTGCCAGCACTTCCGGGAGCTACAATGAGCAGTTCTTC. It yields the protein CASTSGSYNEQFF.